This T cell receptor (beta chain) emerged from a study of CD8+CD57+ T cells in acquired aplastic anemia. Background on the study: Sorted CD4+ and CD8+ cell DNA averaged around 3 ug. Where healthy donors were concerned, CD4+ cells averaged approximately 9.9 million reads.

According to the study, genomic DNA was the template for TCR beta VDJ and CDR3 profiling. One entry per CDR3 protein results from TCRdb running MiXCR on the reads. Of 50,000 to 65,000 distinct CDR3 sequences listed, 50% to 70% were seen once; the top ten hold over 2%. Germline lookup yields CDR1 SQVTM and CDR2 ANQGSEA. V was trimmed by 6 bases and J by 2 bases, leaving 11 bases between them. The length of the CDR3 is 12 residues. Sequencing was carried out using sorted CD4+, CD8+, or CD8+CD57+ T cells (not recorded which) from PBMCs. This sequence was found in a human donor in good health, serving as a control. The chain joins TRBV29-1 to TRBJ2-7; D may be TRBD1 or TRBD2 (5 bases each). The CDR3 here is CSVGDPAYEQYF. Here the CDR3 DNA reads TGCAGCGTGGGGGACCCTGCCTACGAGCAGTACTTC.